Detailed here is one T cell receptor (beta chain). This sample is part of a study of PD-1 blockade in classical Hodgkin lymphoma. About the study: Intravenous nivolumab at 3 mg/kg was given to patients every 2 weeks.

TCRdb keeps only in-frame clones here, not all; method: immunoSEQ multiplex PCR. The sample includes 20,000 to 30,000 clones, 69% of them seen just once. V was cut by 2 bases and J by 6 bases, with 9 bases left in between. The CDR3 has 13 amino acids. Germline CDR1 is SGHDT and CDR2 is YYEEEE. Every one of the patients relapsed after autologous stem cell transplantation (brentuximab vedotin exposure was variable). The V and J genes are TRBV5-6 and TRBJ2-1, with D uncertain. Source: peripheral blood mononuclear cells (PBMCs), taken at baseline. The receptor comes from a human donor with classical Hodgkin lymphoma. The CDR3 bases are TGTGCCAGCAGCTTATGGTCACTCAATGAGCAGTTCTTC. This translates into CASSLWSLNEQFF.